The rows below give T cell receptor beta chains drawn from one sample of a study of early T cells in non-severe SARS-CoV-2 infection. TCRdb reprocessed the 5' RACE reads via MiXCR and lists one record per CDR3 protein. The sample lists about 77,000 distinct CDR3 sequences; roughly 16% were seen once. The sequenced sample consisted of whole blood. Receptors were obtained from an adult who was a healthcare worker with PCR-confirmed SARS-CoV-2 infection or an uninfected control (not recorded which). CDR3s include the opening cysteine and the closing phenylalanine or tryptophan. The D gene is left open where the match is weak. Size is stated for part of the rows, as once, few or many counts, or as a class when the clone is expanded.

V gene	J gene	D gene	clone size	CDR3 DNA	CDR3 protein
TRBV27	TRBJ1-1	.	few	TGTGCCAGGTTAAACCCAACAGGGTTCGGGAACACTGAAGCTTTCTTT	CARLNPTGFGNTEAFF
TRBV29-1	TRBJ2-1	.	.	TGCAGCTTCGGCTACAATGAGCAGTTCTTC	CSFGYNEQFF
TRBV21-1	TRBJ2-1	.	few	TGTGCCAGCAGGCTGGGGGCAAGCAATGAGCAGTTCTTC	CASRLGASNEQFF
TRBV12-3/TRBV12-4	TRBJ2-7	TRBD1	.	TGTGCCAGCAGACGCTCGACAGGGATAACTACCGAGCAGTACTTC	CASRRSTGITTEQYF
TRBV7-3	TRBJ2-1	TRBD2	few	TGTGCCAGCAGCAGGGGACTAGCTAGCAGTGAGCAGTTCTTC	CASSRGLASSEQFF
TRBV12-3/TRBV12-4	TRBJ2-1	TRBD1	few	TGTGCCAGCAGCTCCGGACAGGGGTTCGATGAGCAGTTCTTC	CASSSGQGFDEQFF
TRBV29-1	TRBJ2-1	.	few	TGCAGCGTTGATAGTGGCACGGATGAGCAGTTCTTC	CSVDSGTDEQFF
TRBV6-2/TRBV6-3	TRBJ2-4	TRBD2	.	TGTGCCAGCACCGGACTAGGTGACGTGACCAAAAACATTCAGTACTTC	CASTGLGDVTKNIQYF
TRBV20-1	TRBJ1-1	TRBD1	few	TGCAGTGCTAGAAACAGACAGGGGAACACTGAAGCTTTCTTT	CSARNRQGNTEAFF
TRBV18	TRBJ1-1	TRBD1	.	TGTGCCAGCTCATCTGGACAGGTGGGGGAAGCTTTCTTT	CASSSGQVGEAFF
TRBV29-1	TRBJ2-5	TRBD2	.	TGCAGCGTTGCACACCTACTAGCGGACCCCCAAGAGACCCAGTACTTC	CSVAHLLADPQETQYF
TRBV12-3/TRBV12-4	TRBJ2-5	TRBD2	few	TGTGCCAGCGAGACTAGCGGGGGGAAAGAGACCCAGTACTTC	CASETSGGKETQYF
TRBV28	TRBJ1-6	.	.	TGTGCCAGCAGTTTTGTTCGGGGGAGTAATTCACCCCTCCACTTT	CASSFVRGSNSPLHF
TRBV28	TRBJ1-1	.	many	TGTGCCAGCAGTTTACGGACTGAAGCTTTCTTT	CASSLRTEAFF
TRBV7-9	TRBJ2-1	.	.	TGTGCCAGCAGCATCGGGACTTCCTACAATGAGCAGTTCTTC	CASSIGTSYNEQFF
TRBV3-1	TRBJ1-1	.	.	TGTGCCAGCAGCCAAGATCGGATACGAGAGTTT	CASSQDRIREF
TRBV29-1	TRBJ2-7	.	.	TGCAGCGTTGCTGAGGGTTCCTCCTACGAGCAGTACTTC	CSVAEGSSYEQYF
TRBV20-1	TRBJ2-5	.	many	TGCAGTGCATGGAGAGGAGAGACCCAGTACTTC	CSAWRGETQYF
TRBV5-1	TRBJ2-1	TRBD1	many	TGCGCCAGCAGCCCCCGATCGGGACAGGGACCCTCGGATGAGCAGTTCTTC	CASSPRSGQGPSDEQFF
TRBV5-1	TRBJ1-4	.	few	TGCGCCAGCAGCTTGCGAACGGCGGGGAAGGTTACTAATGAAAAACTGTTTTTT	CASSLRTAGKVTNEKLFF
TRBV29-1	TRBJ2-7	.	.	TGCAGCGTTGTGGGAACCCGATACTCCTACGAGCAGTACTTC	CSVVGTRYSYEQYF
TRBV5-1	TRBJ1-3	.	.	TGCGCCAGCAGCTTGGGGCAGTTTGGTTCTGGAAACACCATATATTTT	CASSLGQFGSGNTIYF
TRBV12-3/TRBV12-4	TRBJ1-2	.	few	TGTGCCAGCACCCTGTGGGGGACACCCCGAGGCTACACCTTC	CASTLWGTPRGYTF
TRBV9	TRBJ2-7	TRBD2	.	TGTGCCAGCAGCGTAGGTTTAGCGGGTGACTACGAGCAGTACTTC	CASSVGLAGDYEQYF
TRBV10-1	TRBJ2-1	.	.	TGCGCCAGCAGTGAGTCGACAGAGGGTTTGGGGAAAGATGAGCAGTTCTTC	CASSESTEGLGKDEQFF
TRBV10-2	TRBJ1-6	.	many	TGCGCCAGTTTCGGGGGTGGCCTGACAATTTGGTCACCCCTCCACTTT	CASFGGGLTIWSPLHF
TRBV30	TRBJ2-7	.	.	TGTGCCTGGACCCAGCCCCCGGGGTGGAACGAGCAGTACTTC	CAWTQPPGWNEQYF
TRBV7-3	TRBJ2-6	.	many	TGTGCCAGCAGCTTAACTAGTTCTGGGGCCAACGTCCTGACTTTC	CASSLTSSGANVLTF
TRBV7-8	TRBJ2-4	TRBD1	many	TGTGCCAGCAGCTCCGGGACAGGCAAAAACATTCAGTACTTC	CASSSGTGKNIQYF
TRBV7-7	TRBJ2-3	.	.	TGTGCTAGCAGCGCAGAGTATGGGGGGACCTTAACCACTAACACAGATACGCAGTATTTT	CASSAEYGGTLTTNTDTQYF
TRBV7-8	TRBJ2-7	TRBD1	.	TGTGCCAGCAGCGCTGCCGGGACAGGCCTCGGCGAGCAGTACTTC	CASSAAGTGLGEQYF
TRBV6-5	TRBJ2-7	.	few	TGTGCCAGCAGTCGACCCAAGGGACAAGCCCACGAGCAGTACTTC	CASSRPKGQAHEQYF
TRBV6-2/TRBV6-3	TRBJ1-5	TRBD1	few	TGTGCCAGCAGCCGGGACAGCCGGAATCAGCCCCAGCATTTT	CASSRDSRNQPQHF
TRBV18	TRBJ2-2	TRBD2	.	TGTGCCAGCTCACCAGTTTTACTAGCGGGAGCTTCGAACACCGGGGAGCTGTTTTTT	CASSPVLLAGASNTGELFF
TRBV6-4	TRBJ2-1	TRBD2	many	TGTGCCAGCAGTCCAGCGGGAGGTCCGTATGAGCAGTTCTTC	CASSPAGGPYEQFF
TRBV29-1	TRBJ1-4	.	medium-sized	TGCAGCGCCCTACCAGCAACTAATGAAAAACTGTTTTTT	CSALPATNEKLFF
TRBV11-3	TRBJ2-1	.	.	TGTGCCAGCAGCTTAGGACTTTCCTACAATGAGCAGTTCTTC	CASSLGLSYNEQFF
TRBV11-2	TRBJ2-7	.	many	TGTGCCAGCAGCTCTCCATACGAGCAGTACTTC	CASSSPYEQYF
TRBV20-1	TRBJ1-1	.	.	TGCAGTGCTAGAGATTGGGGGAAAGGGCCTGAAGCTTTCTTT	CSARDWGKGPEAFF
TRBV10-1	TRBJ1-6	.	.	TGCGCCAGCAGTGACCAGGACAGTTCACCCCTCCACTTT	CASSDQDSSPLHF
TRBV25-1	TRBJ1-4	.	few	TGTGCCAGCAGTGAACAGGCGGAAAATGAAAAACTGTTTTTT	CASSEQAENEKLFF
TRBV27	TRBJ2-3	.	few	TGTGCCAGCACCAGAGCAGATACGCAGTATTTT	CASTRADTQYF
TRBV25-1	TRBJ2-7	.	.	TGTGCCAGCAGTGATGGGGGACTTTACTACGAGCAGTACTTC	CASSDGGLYYEQYF
TRBV20-1	TRBJ1-5	TRBD1	.	TGCAGTGCTAGAGGATTCACAGGGGGAACCGTTGGCCAGCATTTT	CSARGFTGGTVGQHF
TRBV11-3	TRBJ2-7	.	.	TGTGCCAGCAGCATCCAGCAGGGACTGAGCTCCTACGAGCAGTACTTC	CASSIQQGLSSYEQYF
TRBV11-2	TRBJ1-6	.	.	TGTGCCGGGGGGAGCGGTTCACCCCTCCACTTT	CAGGSGSPLHF
TRBV5-1	TRBJ1-1	.	.	TGCGCCAGCAGGGCCGGGGCCACTGAAGCTTTCTTT	CASRAGATEAFF
TRBV9	TRBJ2-5	TRBD2	few	TGTGCCAGCAGCGTAAGCATCGGGAGCGGGAGGGGGCAAGAGACCCAGTACTTC	CASSVSIGSGRGQETQYF
TRBV10-2	TRBJ2-5	.	few	TGCGCCAGCAGTGAGAATGAAGAGACCCAGTACTTC	CASSENEETQYF
TRBV6-2/TRBV6-3	TRBJ1-5	.	.	TGTGCCAGCAGTTTGCCCGGCGAGAAGCCCCAGCATTTT	CASSLPGEKPQHF
TRBV20-1	TRBJ2-5	TRBD2	few	TGCAGTGCTAGACTTATCACTAGCGGGAGGGGGGAGACCCAGTACTTC	CSARLITSGRGETQYF
TRBV4-1	TRBJ2-1	.	.	TGCGCCAGCAGCCAAGACCGGACCCTTTTCGATGAGCAGTTCTTC	CASSQDRTLFDEQFF
TRBV10-3	TRBJ1-5	TRBD1	many	TGTGCCATCAGCCTAACAGGGGGCAATCAGCCCCAGCATTTT	CAISLTGGNQPQHF
TRBV20-1	TRBJ2-1	TRBD2	few	TGCAGTGCACGGACTAGCGGTTACAATGAGCAGTTCTTC	CSARTSGYNEQFF
TRBV7-6	TRBJ2-5	.	few	TGTGCCAGCAGCCAGGCGACAGGAATACAAGAGACCCAGTACTTC	CASSQATGIQETQYF
TRBV9	TRBJ1-5	.	.	TGTGCCAGCAGCATGGGACTCGGCAATCAGCCCCAGCATTTT	CASSMGLGNQPQHF
TRBV25-1	TRBJ1-6	TRBD1	.	TGTGCCAGCAGTGACCCTCGGACAGGGAATTCACCCCTCCACTTT	CASSDPRTGNSPLHF
TRBV12-3/TRBV12-4	TRBJ1-1	TRBD1	.	TGTGCCAGCAGTTTAGGGACAGGGGGCCGAACTGAAGCTTTCTTT	CASSLGTGGRTEAFF
TRBV27	TRBJ1-2	TRBD1	few	TGTGCCAGCAGTTCCTACGACAGGGCGAATGGCTACACCTTC	CASSSYDRANGYTF
TRBV12-3/TRBV12-4	TRBJ2-7	.	.	TGTGCCAGCGGGGGGCCCTACGAGCAGTACTTC	CASGGPYEQYF